Sequencing of this T cell receptor (beta chain) was carried out in a study of blood T cell repertoires in COVID-19. Trimming cost V 9 bases and J 6 bases, with 12 bases left between them. Per germline, CDR1 MNHEY and CDR2 SVGAGI. There are 12 residues in the CDR3. The data were produced by immunoSEQ multiplex PCR, yet TCRdb's version contains in-frame clones alone and is incomplete. The sample shows roughly 300,000 clones, roughly nine tenths of them seen only once. This chain links TRBV6-5 with TRBJ1-5; D gene unclear. The receptor's source is a woman aged 30 to 39 who had recovered from COVID-19. The sequenced sample consisted of PBMCs or T cells enriched from blood (not recorded which). The CDR3 here is CASGPMSQPQHF. CDR3 bases: TGTGCCAGTGGGCCCATGTCTCAGCCCCAGCATTTT.